What follows are 9 T cell receptor beta chains derived from one specimen sequenced in a study of spatial heterogeneity in lung cancer. Points from the study as a whole: The study found that expanded intratumoral alpha and beta TCR counts tracked tumor mutation counts.

Their target antigens are unknown. TCRdb reprocessed the 5' RACE reads with MiXCR, giving one entry per CDR3 protein. The data hold about 9,800 distinct CDR3 sequences, with over 6% observed a single time. Documented time point: sample taken at primary tumor resection. The sample in question was lung tumor tissue, obtained at surgery. The receptors shown here come from a male donor with early-stage non-small cell lung cancer.

The sample holds many counts of this clonotype. The chain carries TRBV24-1 and TRBJ2-7; weak D call: TRBD1 (6 bases). The CDR3 length is 14 residues. V was trimmed by 4 bases and J by 5 bases, leaving 14 bases between them. Germline CDR1 KGHDR, CDR2 SFDVKD. CDR3 sequence reads: CATSETGQGNEQYF. In DNA form, the CDR3 reads TGTGCCACCAGTGAAACTGGCCAGGGGAACGAGCAGTACTTC.

This clonotype was observed at least ten times. The rearrangement links TRBV5-1 to TRBJ2-3, with D unclear. There are 15 residues in the CDR3. The germline gives CDR1 SGHRS, CDR2 YFSETQ. V was shortened by 0 bases and J by 6 bases, with 14 bases between the two germline ends. CDR3 DNA: TGCGCCAGCAGCTTGGTGGGGATACAAGATGATACGCAGTATTTT. Translated: CASSLVGIQDDTQYF.

Comment on this clonotype: Given a much more abundant clone one base away, this may be a read error. The chain is built from TRBV25-1 and TRBJ1-1; D is unclear. CDR3 size: 11 residues. Germline CDR1 reads MGHDK; CDR2 reads SYGVNS. The CDR3 loop reads CANSHNTEAFF. The DNA of the CDR3 is TGTGCCAACAGTCACAACACTGAAGCTTTCTTT.

The chain joins TRBV28 to TRBJ1-4; 8 bases line up with TRBD1. The CDR3 contains 17 residues. J lost 1 base, V lost 2 bases, and 6 bases had no gene match. In germline, CDR1 is MDHEN, CDR2 SYDVKM. CDR3 in amino acids: CASSLAGGLGTNEKLFF. Written as DNA, the CDR3 is TGTGCCAGCAGTTTAGCAGGGGGCTTGGGAACTAATGAAAAACTGTTTTTT.

This clonotype was counted ten times or more. This chain connects TRBV20-1 to TRBJ2-1, with TRBD2 as a possible D gene (6 bases). The CDR3 is 14 residues long. V lost 0 bases and J lost 6, with 12 bases in between. Germline CDR1 DFQATT, CDR2 SNEGSKA (reference sequence). The CDR3 nucleotides are TGCAGTGCTAGAGATCCCCGCGGGGCCAATGAGCAGTTCTTC. Amino acids: CSARDPRGANEQFF.

This clonotype was observed at least ten times. The rearrangement links TRBV10-1 to TRBJ1-1; D possibly corresponds to TRBD1 (6 bases). V was clipped by 2 bases and J by 5 bases, with 12 bases between them. The CDR3 loop spans 14 amino acids. In germline, CDR1 is WNHNN, CDR2 SYGVQD (reference sequence). The CDR3 region has the DNA TGCGCCAGCAGTGAGAGTAGGGGGTCGACTGAAGCTTTCTTT. It yields the protein CASSESRGSTEAFF.

The rearrangement joins TRBV20-1 to TRBJ2-7; 14 bases align to TRBD2. Germline CDR1 and CDR2: DFQATT and SNEGSKA (reference sequence). This CDR3 has 14 amino acids. Trimming at V came to 1 base and at J to 9 bases, leaving 5 bases not matched to a gene. The CDR3 here is CSARGRLAGGPQYF. The CDR3 DNA is TGCAGTGCTAGAGGCCGACTAGCGGGAGGGCCGCAGTACTTC.

This clonotype came up many times. The CDR3: CATSRLPGTSGAKTQYF. In DNA, the CDR3 is TGTGCCACCAGCAGACTACCCGGGACTAGCGGGGCAAAGACCCAGTACTTC. The chain has TRBV15 and TRBJ2-5; 13 bases are shared with TRBD2. Trimming at V came to 2 bases and at J to 6 bases, leaving 9 bases not matched to a gene. The germline CDR1 and CDR2 sequences are LNHNV and YYDKDF (reference sequence). The CDR3 has 17 residues.

This clonotype was seen repeatedly, ten times or more. The chain employs TRBV25-1 and TRBJ2-7; D might be TRBD2 (6 bases). This CDR3 is built from 14 residues. In germline, CDR1 is MGHDK, CDR2 SYGVNS. V lost 2 bases to trimming and J lost 2 bases, with 10 bases between them. CDR3 protein: CASSEEEGAYEQYF. The DNA of the CDR3 is TGTGCCAGCAGTGAAGAGGAGGGAGCCTACGAGCAGTACTTC.